This T cell receptor beta chain was found in a study of early T cells in non-severe SARS-CoV-2 infection. A single record per CDR3 protein comes from TCRdb applying MiXCR to the 5' RACE reads. Here the sample spans 75,000 to 80,000 distinct CDR3 sequences, around 11% being singletons. Points on this clonotype: The junction does not match germline at one end; this may be a read error.

Germline CDR1 is SGHKS and CDR2 is YYEKEE (reference sequence). CDR3 size: 18 residues. The chain recombines TRBV5-5 with TRBJ1-6, with 10 bases that match TRBD1. Specimen: whole blood, collected at baseline. This clonotype originated in an adult who was a healthcare worker with PCR-confirmed SARS-CoV-2 infection or an uninfected control (not recorded which). CDR3 nucleotides: TGTGCCAGCAGCTTGACGACAGGGGGCCTCTCCTATAGTTCACCCCTCCACTTT. It encodes CASSLTTGGLSYSSPLHF.